This TCR beta chain was sequenced in a study of identifying expanded T cells in peripheral blood. Whole-study findings and limits: Variance in clone template counts between roughly 2-week samples significantly increased with total template count across all healthy donors. Over two and four weeks, about 16.4 and 19 clones changed, versus around 1.2 between replicates.

The table came from immunoSEQ multiplex PCR; TCRdb's copy has only in-frame clones and leaves some out. The table lists some 100,000 clones, 88% of them singletons. Per germline, CDR1 SGDLS and CDR2 YYNGEE. This CDR3 comprises 15 residues. The junction had 6 bases not matched to a gene; V was cut back by 0 bases and J by 5 bases. About this clone itself: What it binds is unknown.

Healthy donors had no documented immune events, such as infections, while sampled. This clonotype was obtained from a person aged 18 to 75 in good health. The sequencing input was blood. The chain links TRBV9 to TRBJ1-1; 8 positions agree with TRBD1. CDR3 loop: CASSVASGGRTEAFF. In nucleotides, the CDR3 is TGTGCCAGCAGCGTAGCCTCAGGGGGCAGGACTGAAGCTTTCTTT.